This TCR beta chain was recorded in a study of blood T cell repertoires in COVID-19. About the study: COVID-19 samples from acute and convalescent phases originated in the United States, Italy and Spain. Sources were T cells, B-cell-depleted T cells, or PBMCs; the material itself was cDNA or gDNA.

Authors' methods: How many nucleated cells were present was estimated from reference gene primer amplification. Repertoires were generated with immunoSEQ multiplex PCR, while TCRdb's copy carries only in-frame clones and drops some. V and J calls and clone size are given by that table; D and trimming were obtained from the DNA. Of 110,000 or so clones listed, approximately 90% are singletons. CDR1 is MDHEN, CDR2 SYDVKM, per germline. The CDR3 consists of 14 residues. Between the trimmed V and J ends, which lost 8 bases and 1 base, there was a span of 15 bases. Sequenced sample: peripheral blood. This chain joins TRBV28 and TRBJ2-7; maybe TRBD2 (6 bases). The receptor was isolated from a woman aged 50 to 65 with acute or convalescent COVID-19. The CDR3 reads CASRGRALSYEQYF. For the CDR3, the DNA is TGTGCCAGCCGGGGGAGAGCCCTATCCTACGAGCAGTACTTC.